The sequence of this TCR beta chain was determined in a study of OX40 agonist ivuxolimab in advanced cancers. The method was immunoSEQ multiplex PCR; TCRdb's version includes in-frame clones alone and lacks a portion of them. The table has about 41,000 clones, more than 80% seen once. Trimming pared 5 bases from V and 9 bases from J, leaving 14 bases between. This CDR3 is 14 amino acids long. Per the germline V gene, CDR1 is SGHAT and CDR2 is FQDESV (reference sequence). The chain has TRBV11-1 and TRBJ1-6; unclear D gene. The input for sequencing was CD4+ or CD8+ T cells sorted from blood, taken in a trial of the OX40 agonist ivuxolimab. The source is an adult with an advanced solid tumor such as melanoma, head and neck, liver or kidney cancer. As DNA, the CDR3 is TGTGCCAGCAGCCGGTCGGGTATCACTTCACCCCTCCACTTT. Translating it yields CASSRSGITSPLHF.